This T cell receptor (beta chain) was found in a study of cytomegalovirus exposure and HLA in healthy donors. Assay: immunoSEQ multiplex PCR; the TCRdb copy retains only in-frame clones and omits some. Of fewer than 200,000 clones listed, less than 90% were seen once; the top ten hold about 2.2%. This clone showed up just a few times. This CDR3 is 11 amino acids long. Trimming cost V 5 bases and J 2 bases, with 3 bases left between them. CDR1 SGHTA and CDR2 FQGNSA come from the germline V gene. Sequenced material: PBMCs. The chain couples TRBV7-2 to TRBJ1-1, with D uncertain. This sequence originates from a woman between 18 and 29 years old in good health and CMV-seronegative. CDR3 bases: TGTGCCAGCAGCCATAACACTGAAGCTTTCTTT. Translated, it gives CASSHNTEAFF.